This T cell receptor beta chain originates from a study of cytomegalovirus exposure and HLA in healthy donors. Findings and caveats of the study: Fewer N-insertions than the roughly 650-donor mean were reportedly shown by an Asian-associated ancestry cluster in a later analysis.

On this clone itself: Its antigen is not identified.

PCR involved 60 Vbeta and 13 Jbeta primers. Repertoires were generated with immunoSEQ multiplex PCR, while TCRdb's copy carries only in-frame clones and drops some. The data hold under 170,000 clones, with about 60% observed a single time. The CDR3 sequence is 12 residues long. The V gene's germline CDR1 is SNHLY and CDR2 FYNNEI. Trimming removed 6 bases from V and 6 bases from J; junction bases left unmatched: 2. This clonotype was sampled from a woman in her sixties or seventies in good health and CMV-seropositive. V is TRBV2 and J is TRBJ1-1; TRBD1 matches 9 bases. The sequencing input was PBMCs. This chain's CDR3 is CASRTGGPEAFF. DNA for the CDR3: TGTGCCAGCAGGACAGGGGGTCCTGAAGCTTTCTTT. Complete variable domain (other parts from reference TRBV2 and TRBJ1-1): EPEVTQTPSHQVTQMGQEVILRCVPISNHLYFYWYRQILGQKVEFLVSFYNNEISEKSEIFDDQFSVERPDGSNFTLKIRSTKLEDSAMYFCASRTGGPEAFFGQGTRLTVV.